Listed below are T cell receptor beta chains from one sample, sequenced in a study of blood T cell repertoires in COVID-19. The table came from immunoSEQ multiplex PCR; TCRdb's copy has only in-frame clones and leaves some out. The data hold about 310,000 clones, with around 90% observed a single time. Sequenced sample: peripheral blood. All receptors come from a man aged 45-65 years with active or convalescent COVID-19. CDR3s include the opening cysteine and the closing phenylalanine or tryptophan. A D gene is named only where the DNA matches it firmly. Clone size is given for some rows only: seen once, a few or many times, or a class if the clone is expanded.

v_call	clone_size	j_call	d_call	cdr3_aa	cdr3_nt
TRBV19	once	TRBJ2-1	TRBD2	CASRLAGGPYNEQFF	TGTGCCAGTAGGCTAGCGGGAGGGCCGTATAATGAGCAGTTCTTC
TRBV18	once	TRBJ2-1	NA	CASSRAGDEQFF	TGTGCCAGCTCCCGAGCCGGGGATGAGCAGTTCTTC
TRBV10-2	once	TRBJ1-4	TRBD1	CASSRDRGEKLFF	TGCGCCAGCAGTCGAGACAGGGGCGAAAAACTGTTTTTT
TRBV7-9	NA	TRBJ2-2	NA	CASSFLAANTGELFF	TGTGCCAGCAGCTTTTTAGCGGCAAACACCGGGGAGCTGTTTTTT
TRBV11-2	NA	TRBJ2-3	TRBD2	CASSLGTSGRGTQYF	TGTGCCAGCAGCTTGGGAACTAGCGGGAGGGGTACGCAGTATTTT
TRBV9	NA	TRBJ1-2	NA	CASSGSPGTGYTF	TGTGCCAGCAGCGGTTCGCCCGGGACAGGCTACACCTTC
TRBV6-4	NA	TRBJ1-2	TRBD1	CASSDPGQGYGYTF	TGTGCCAGCAGTGACCCGGGACAGGGCTATGGCTACACCTTC
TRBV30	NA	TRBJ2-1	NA	CAWVGGTYNEQFF	TGTGCCTGGGTTGGGGGGACCTACAATGAGCAGTTCTTC
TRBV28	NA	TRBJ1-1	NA	CASLSGVEAFF	TGTGCCAGCCTTTCAGGGGTAGAAGCTTTCTTT
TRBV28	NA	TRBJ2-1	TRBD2	CASSPGGGKSYNEQFF	TGTGCCAGCAGTCCCGGGGGAGGGAAGTCCTACAATGAGCAGTTCTTC
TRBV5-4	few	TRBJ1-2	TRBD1	CASSRTTGGYGYTF	TGTGCCAGCAGCCGAACGACAGGGGGCTATGGCTACACCTTC
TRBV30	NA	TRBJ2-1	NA	CAWSGRLAGGDEQFF	TGTGCCTGGAGTGGGAGACTAGCTGGGGGCGATGAGCAGTTCTTC
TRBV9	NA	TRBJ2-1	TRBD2	CASSVAARGGGNEQFF	TGTGCCAGCAGCGTAGCAGCACGGGGGGGCGGCAATGAGCAGTTCTTC
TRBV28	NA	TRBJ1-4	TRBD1	CASSVQGSGKLFF	TGTGCCAGCAGTGTACAGGGGAGCGGAAAACTGTTTTTT
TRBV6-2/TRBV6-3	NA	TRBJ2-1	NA	CASSYQFSGNNEQFF	TGTGCCAGCAGTTACCAGTTTAGCGGTAACAATGAGCAGTTCTTC
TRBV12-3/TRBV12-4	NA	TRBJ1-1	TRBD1	CASSFEGATEAFF	TGTGCCAGCAGTTTCGAGGGGGCCACTGAAGCTTTCTTT
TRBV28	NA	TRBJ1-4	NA	CASSPGVLRGGNEKLFF	TGTGCCAGCAGTCCCGGGGTCCTCCGCGGGGGCAATGAAAAACTGTTTTTT
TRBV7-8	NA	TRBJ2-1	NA	CASSLVAYSSYNEQFF	TGTGCCAGCAGCTTAGTAGCGTACAGCTCCTACAATGAGCAGTTCTTC
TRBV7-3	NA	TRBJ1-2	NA	CASSLQQGIDGYTF	TGTGCCAGCAGCTTACAGCAGGGGATCGACGGCTACACCTTC
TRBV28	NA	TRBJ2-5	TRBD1	CASRQGAAPGETQYF	TGTGCCAGCAGACAGGGGGCGGCCCCAGGAGAGACCCAGTACTTC
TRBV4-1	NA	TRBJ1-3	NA	CASSQDPVNEAGNTIYF	TGCGCCAGCAGCCAAGATCCGGTTAATGAGGCTGGAAACACCATATATTTT
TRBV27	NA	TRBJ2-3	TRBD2	CASGLAAGVSTDTQYF	TGTGCCAGCGGACTAGCGGCGGGAGTTTCCACAGATACGCAGTATTTT
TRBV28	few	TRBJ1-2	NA	CASSLQGIYGYTF	TGTGCCAGCAGTTTACAGGGGATCTATGGCTACACCTTC
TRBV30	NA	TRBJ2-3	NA	CAWSGLFTDTQYF	TGTGCCTGGAGCGGACTTTTCACAGATACGCAGTATTTT
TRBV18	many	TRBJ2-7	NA	CASSNAGTLYEQYF	TGTGCCAGCTCAAACGCCGGGACTCTCTACGAGCAGTACTTC
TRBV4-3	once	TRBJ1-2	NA	CASSQAGGGGNYGYTF	TGCGCCAGCAGCCAAGCCGGAGGCGGGGGGAACTATGGCTACACCTTC
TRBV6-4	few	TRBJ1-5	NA	CATYPGCQPQHF	TGTGCCACATACCCAGGTTGTCAGCCCCAGCATTTT